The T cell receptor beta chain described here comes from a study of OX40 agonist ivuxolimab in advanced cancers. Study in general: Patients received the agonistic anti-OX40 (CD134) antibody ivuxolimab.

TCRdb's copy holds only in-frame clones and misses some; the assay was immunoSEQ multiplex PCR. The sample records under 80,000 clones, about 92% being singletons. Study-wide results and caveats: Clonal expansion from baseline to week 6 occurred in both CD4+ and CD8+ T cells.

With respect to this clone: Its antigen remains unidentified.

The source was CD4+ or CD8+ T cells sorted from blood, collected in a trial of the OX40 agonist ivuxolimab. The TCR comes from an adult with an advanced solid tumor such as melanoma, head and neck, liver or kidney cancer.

The CDR3 DNA reads as TGTGCCAGCAGTTCGGGGGCCAACGTCCTGACTTTC. Translation: CASSSGANVLTF. The rearrangement links TRBV7-2 to TRBJ2-6; D call uncertain. Trimming pared 6 bases from V and 4 bases from J, leaving 4 bases between. The CDR3 contains 12 residues. Germline values: CDR1 SGHTA, CDR2 FQGNSA.